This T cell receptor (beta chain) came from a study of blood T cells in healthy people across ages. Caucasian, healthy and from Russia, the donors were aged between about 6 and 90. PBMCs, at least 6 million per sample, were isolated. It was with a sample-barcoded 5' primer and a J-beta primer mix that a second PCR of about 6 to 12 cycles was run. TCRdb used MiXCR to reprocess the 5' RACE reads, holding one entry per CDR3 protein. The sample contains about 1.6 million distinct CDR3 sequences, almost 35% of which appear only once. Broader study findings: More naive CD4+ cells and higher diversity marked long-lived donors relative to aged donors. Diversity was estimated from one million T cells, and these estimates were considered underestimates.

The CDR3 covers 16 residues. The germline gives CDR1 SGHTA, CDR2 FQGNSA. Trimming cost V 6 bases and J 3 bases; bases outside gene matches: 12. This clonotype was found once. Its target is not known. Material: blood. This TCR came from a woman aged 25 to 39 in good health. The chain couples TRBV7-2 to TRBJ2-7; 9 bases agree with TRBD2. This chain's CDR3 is CASSFFRGTSNYEQYF. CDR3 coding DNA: TGTGCCAGCAGTTTTTTCCGCGGGACTAGCAACTACGAGCAGTACTTC.